This T cell receptor (beta chain) was identified during a study of cytomegalovirus exposure and HLA in healthy donors. PCR employed 60 Vbeta and 13 Jbeta primers. Using immunoSEQ multiplex PCR, the repertoire was profiled, and TCRdb retains in-frame clones only, with some absent. Here the sample spans more than 90,000 clones, around 76% being singletons. The germline gives CDR1 MNHEY, CDR2 SVGAGI. J lost 0 bases, V lost 8 bases, and 6 bases had no gene match. The CDR3 covers 14 residues. The rearrangement links TRBV6-5 to TRBJ1-1, with TRBD1 matching over 7 bases. This sequence originates from a man aged 50 to 60 in good health and CMV-seropositive. Sequenced material: PBMCs. The CDR3 coding sequence is TGTGCCAGCGAGAAACAGGGGATGAACACTGAAGCTTTCTTT. Its protein product is CASEKQGMNTEAFF.